A single sample gave rise to the 18 T cell receptor beta chains below, sequenced in a study of T cell repertoires in cytomegalovirus infection. Their antigen targets remain unknown. TCRdb recomputed calls from the reads with MiXCR, one row per CDR3 protein. The sample has about 920,000 distinct CDR3 sequences, around 30% seen once. The sample was cultured CD8+ T cells from PBMCs, taken from culture after CMV antigen stimulation. The receptors were sampled from a human donor in good health (CMV status not recorded). Some clones in this sample may be carry-over from other donors' samples.

The gene calls are TRBV9 and TRBJ2-5; 8 nucleotides agree with TRBD2. The CDR3 contains 19 residues. Germline V gives CDR1 SGDLS, CDR2 YYNGEE. V shed 0 bases and J 2 bases; nucleotides not matched to a gene: 15. The CDR3 bases are TGTGCCAGCAGCGTAGGAGCGGCCGGGGGGGGCGCTCGGCAAGAGACCCAGTACTTC. Translated, it gives CASSVGAAGGGARQETQYF.

This clonotype was seen at least ten times. This chain connects TRBV14 to TRBJ2-5; D gene ambiguous. The CDR3 is made up of 14 amino acids. Trimming took off 3 bases at V and 5 bases at J, with 13 bases between the two ends. Looked up from germline, CDR1 is SGHDN and CDR2 is FVKESK. The DNA of the CDR3 is TGTGCCAGCAGCCAGTATAGGGATGGGGAGACCCAGTACTTC. Translating gives CASSQYRDGETQYF.

This chain links TRBV27 with TRBJ1-2; 8 bases map to TRBD1. The CDR3 loop spans 15 amino acids. J was trimmed by 7 bases and V by 5 bases; bases with no gene match: 12. Per germline, CDR1 MNHEY and CDR2 SMNVEV (reference sequence). DNA for the CDR3: TGTGCCAGCAGTCTGGGGCCGGACAGGGCAGGTGGCTACACCTTC. Encoded protein: CASSLGPDRAGGYTF.

The rearrangement uses TRBV7-9 and TRBJ2-2; D is undetermined. CDR3 size: 15 residues. With 1 base removed from V and 0 bases from J, the gap between germline ends came to 6 bases. Germline CDR1 SEHNR, CDR2 FQNEAQ (reference sequence). Written as DNA, the CDR3 is TGTGCCAGCAGCTTAGTGGGCCCGAACACCGGGGAGCTGTTTTTT. Amino acid sequence: CASSLVGPNTGELFF.

To note about this clonotype: This may be a read error: a much more frequent sequence differs by one nucleotide. The V and J genes are TRBV7-6 and TRBJ2-5, with D possibly called TRBD1 or TRBD2 (5 bases each). Germline-derived CDR1 and CDR2 are SGHVS and FNYEAQ. The CDR3 covers 13 residues. The CDR3: CACSPPGTETQYF. CDR3 DNA sequence: TGTGCCTGCAGCCCCCCAGGGACAGAGACCCAGTACTTC.

This clonotype occurred a few times. The chain uses TRBV7-8 and TRBJ2-7; 10 nucleotides align to TRBD1. This CDR3 region has 12 residues. Looked up from germline, CDR1 is SGHVS and CDR2 is FQNEAQ. The V gene end was trimmed by 8 bases and the J gene end by 6 bases; junction bases not matched to a gene: 4. The CDR3 sequence is CASGGTGAEQYV. CDR3 DNA: TGTGCCAGCGGAGGGACAGGGGCCGAGCAGTACGTC.

The V gene is TRBV11-3, the J gene TRBJ1-1, with D possibly being TRBD1 (6 bases). The CDR3 covers 17 residues. The V gene lost 1 base and the J gene lost 0 bases, with 15 bases spanning the gap. The germline V gene has CDR1 SGHNT and CDR2 YENEEA. The CDR3 DNA reads TGTGCCAGCAGCTTAGCGTTTGTGGGGGGCATGAACACTGAAGCTTTCTTT. This translates into CASSLAFVGGMNTEAFF.

The chain couples TRBV7-3 to TRBJ2-2, with D unresolved. Germline V CDR1 and CDR2: SGHTA, FQGTGA. V gave up 1 base and J gave up 6 bases, with 6 bases separating them. The CDR3 loop spans 13 amino acids. The DNA for the CDR3 is TGTGCCAGCAGCTTAATCAGTGCCGGGGAGCTGTTTTTT. It yields the protein CASSLISAGELFF.

Notes on this clonotype: The junction and the germline gene differ at one end; a read error may be behind it. V gene TRBV6-1 combines with J gene TRBJ2-1, with TRBD2 matching 9 bases. Germline-derived CDR1 and CDR2 are MNHNS and SASEGT. The CDR3 covers 16 residues. CDR3 sequence reads: CVSSEARGGPYNEQFF. The DNA for the CDR3 is TGTGTCAGCAGTGAAGCGCGGGGGGGCCCCTACAATGAGCAGTTCTTC.

The gene calls are TRBV28 and TRBJ2-2, with D hard to call. Germline V gene data show CDR1 as MDHEN and CDR2 as SYDVKM. Trimming removed 3 bases from V and 1 base from J, with 6 bases in between. The CDR3 contains 14 residues. The CDR3 region has the DNA TGTGCCAGCAGTTTTCGAATGAACACCGGGGAGCTGTTTTTT. Translated, it gives CASSFRMNTGELFF.

The genes are TRBV7-6 and TRBJ2-3, with D uncertain. Germline V gene sequence: CDR1 SGHVS, CDR2 FNYEAQ. This CDR3 spans 16 amino acids. V lost 0 bases and J lost 4, with 14 bases in between. The CDR3 sequence is CASSLAAVGLADTQYF. The CDR3 DNA sequence: TGTGCCAGCAGCTTAGCTGCTGTGGGTTTGGCAGATACGCAGTATTTT.

The rearrangement uses TRBV27 and TRBJ2-1; 7 positions match TRBD1. Per germline, CDR1 MNHEY and CDR2 SMNVEV (reference sequence). V gave up 5 bases and J gave up 0 bases; unmatched junction bases: 7. The CDR3 covers 16 residues. CDR3 coding DNA: TGTGCCAGCAGTGTTACAGGGGCCCCCTCCTACAATGAGCAGTTCTTC. This codes for CASSVTGAPSYNEQFF.

This clonotype was counted between two and nine times. The V and J genes are TRBV7-9 and TRBJ1-2; no firm D call. CDR1 SEHNR and CDR2 FQNEAQ come from the germline V gene (reference sequence). V was cut by 1 base and J by 4 bases, with 10 bases left in between. The CDR3 has 14 residues. CDR3 region: CASSLDALGYGYTF. Here the CDR3 DNA reads TGTGCCAGCAGCTTAGACGCTCTCGGCTATGGCTACACCTTC.

With regard to this clonotype: At one boundary the junction diverges from the germline segment, which might be a read error. The rearrangement uses TRBV7-8 and TRBJ2-1; a possible D gene is TRBD1 (6 bases). The CDR3 totals 13 residues. Germline CDR1 and CDR2: SGHVS and FQNEAQ. CDR3 amino acids: CASSLYRDNKQFF. In DNA form, the CDR3 reads TGTGCCAGCAGCTTATACAGGGACAATAAGCAGTTCTTC.

The chain joins TRBV20-1 to TRBJ1-2; D might be TRBD1 (6 bases). V lost 2 bases, J lost 4 bases, and 14 bases lay in between. Germline V gene sequence: CDR1 DFQATT, CDR2 SNEGSKA (reference sequence). The CDR3 is 14 amino acids. The CDR3 nucleotides are TGCAGTGCTAGAAACTCGGGGGGCGCCTATGGCTACACCTTC. Residues: CSARNSGGAYGYTF.

In the case of this clonotype: Given a much more abundant clone one base away, this may be a read error. The chain recombines TRBV11-2 with TRBJ1-6; 8 nucleotides agree with TRBD1. This CDR3 contains 16 residues. Germline values: CDR1 SGHAT, CDR2 FQNNGV. CDR3 DNA sequence: TGTGTCAGCAGCTTCGCGGGGCGGCAGGGGGCTTCACCCCTCCACTTT. This codes for CVSSFAGRQGASPLHF.

This sequence joins TRBV2 and TRBJ2-3; tentatively, D is TRBD1 (5 bases). The germline gives CDR1 SNHLY, CDR2 FYNNEI. The CDR3 sequence is 15 residues long. V was cut by 3 bases and J by 2 bases, with 12 bases left in between. CDR3 in amino acids: CASSDSAGHTDTQYF. The DNA for the CDR3 is TGTGCCAGCAGTGATTCGGCAGGACACACAGATACGCAGTATTTT.

This clonotype occurred a few times. The genes are TRBV6-2 or TRBV6-3 and TRBJ1-1; D gene unclear. This CDR3 spans 17 amino acids. Trimming pared 5 bases from V and 1 base from J, leaving 20 bases between. CDR1 and CDR2 from the germline V gene are MNHEY and SVGEGT. This CDR3 reads CASSPQGPARRNTEAFF. CDR3 bases: TGTGCCAGCAGTCCCCAAGGGCCAGCTAGGAGGAACACTGAAGCTTTCTTT.